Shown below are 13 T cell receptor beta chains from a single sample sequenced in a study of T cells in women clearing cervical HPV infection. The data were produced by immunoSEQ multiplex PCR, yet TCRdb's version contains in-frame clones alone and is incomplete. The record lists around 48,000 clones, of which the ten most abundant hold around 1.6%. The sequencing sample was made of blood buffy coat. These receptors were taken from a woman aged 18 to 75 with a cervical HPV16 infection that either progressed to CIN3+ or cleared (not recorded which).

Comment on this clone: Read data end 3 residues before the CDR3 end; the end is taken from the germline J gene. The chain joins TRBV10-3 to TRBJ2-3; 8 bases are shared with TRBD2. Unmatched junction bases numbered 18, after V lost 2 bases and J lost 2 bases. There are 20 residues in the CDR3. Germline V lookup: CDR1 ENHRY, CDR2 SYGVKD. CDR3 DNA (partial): TGTGCCATCAGTGAGAGGAATAACCCGGGACTAGAAGGCTCCACAGATACG. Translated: CAISERNNPGLEGSTDT. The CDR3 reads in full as CAISERNNPGLEGSTDTQYF.

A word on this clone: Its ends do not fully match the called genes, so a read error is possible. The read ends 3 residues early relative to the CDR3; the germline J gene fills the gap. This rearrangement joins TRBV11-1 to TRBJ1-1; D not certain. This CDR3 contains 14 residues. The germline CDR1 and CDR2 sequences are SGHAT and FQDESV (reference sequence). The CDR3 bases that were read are TGTGCCAGCAGCTTTCTAACTTGGAACAGTGAA. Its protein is CASSFLTWNSE. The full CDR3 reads CASSFLTWNSEAFF.

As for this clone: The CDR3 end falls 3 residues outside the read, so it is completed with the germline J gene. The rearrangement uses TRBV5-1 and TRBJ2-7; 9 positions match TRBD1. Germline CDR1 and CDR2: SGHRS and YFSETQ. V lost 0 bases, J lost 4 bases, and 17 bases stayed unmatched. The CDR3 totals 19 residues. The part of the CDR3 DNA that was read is TGCGCCAGCAGCTTGGCATGGACAGGGGAAGCGTTCGTGCCTTACGAG. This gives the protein CASSLAWTGEAFVPYE. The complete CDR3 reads CASSLAWTGEAFVPYEQYF. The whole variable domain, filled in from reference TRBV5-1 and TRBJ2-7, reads KAGVTQTPRYLIKTRGQQVTLSCSPISGHRSVSWYQQTPGQGLQFLFEYFSETQRNKGNFPGRFSGRQFSNSRSEMNVSTLELGDSALYLCASSLAWTGEAFVPYEQYFGPGTRLTVT.

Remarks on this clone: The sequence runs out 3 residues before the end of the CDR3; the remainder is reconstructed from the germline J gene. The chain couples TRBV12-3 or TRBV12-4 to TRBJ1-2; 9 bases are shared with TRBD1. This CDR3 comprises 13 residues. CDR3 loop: CASSPDRGYGYTF. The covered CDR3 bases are TGTGCCAGCAGCCCGGACAGGGGCTACGGC.

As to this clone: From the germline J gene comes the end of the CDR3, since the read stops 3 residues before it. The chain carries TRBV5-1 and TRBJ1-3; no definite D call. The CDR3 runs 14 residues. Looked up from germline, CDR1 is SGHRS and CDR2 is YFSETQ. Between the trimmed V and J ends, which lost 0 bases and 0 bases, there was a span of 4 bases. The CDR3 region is CASSLDSSGNTIYF. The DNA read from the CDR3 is TGCGCCAGCAGCTTGGACAGCTCTGGAAACACC.

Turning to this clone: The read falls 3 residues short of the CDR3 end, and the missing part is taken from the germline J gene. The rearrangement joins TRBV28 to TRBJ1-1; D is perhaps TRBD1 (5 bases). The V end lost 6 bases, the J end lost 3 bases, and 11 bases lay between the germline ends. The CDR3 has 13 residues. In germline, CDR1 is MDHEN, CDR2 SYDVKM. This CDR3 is CASRLGGDTEAFF. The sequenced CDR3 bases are TGTGCCAGCAGACTCGGGGGAGACACTGAA.

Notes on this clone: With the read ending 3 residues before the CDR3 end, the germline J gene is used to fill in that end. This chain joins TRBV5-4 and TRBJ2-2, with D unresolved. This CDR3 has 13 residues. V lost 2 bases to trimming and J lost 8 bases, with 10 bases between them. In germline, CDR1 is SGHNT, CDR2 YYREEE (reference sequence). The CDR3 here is CASSFAKAGELFF. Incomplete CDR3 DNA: TGTGCCAGCAGCTTTGCCAAGGCTGGGGAG.

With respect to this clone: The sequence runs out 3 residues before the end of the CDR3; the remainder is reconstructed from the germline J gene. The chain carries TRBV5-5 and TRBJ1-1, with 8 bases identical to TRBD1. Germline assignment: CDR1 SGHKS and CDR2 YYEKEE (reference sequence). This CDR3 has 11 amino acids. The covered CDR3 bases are TGTGCCAGCAGCTTCACAGGGGGA. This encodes CASSFTGG. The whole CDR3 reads CASSFTGGAFF.

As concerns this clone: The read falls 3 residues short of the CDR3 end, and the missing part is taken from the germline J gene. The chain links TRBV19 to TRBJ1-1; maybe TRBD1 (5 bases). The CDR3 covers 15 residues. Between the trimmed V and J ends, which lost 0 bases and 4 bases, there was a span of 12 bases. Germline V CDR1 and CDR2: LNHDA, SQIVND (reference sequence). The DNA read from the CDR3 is TGTGCCAGTAGTATAGAGCCAGGGTGGGGCACTGAA. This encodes CASSIEPGWGTE. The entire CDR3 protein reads CASSIEPGWGTEAFF. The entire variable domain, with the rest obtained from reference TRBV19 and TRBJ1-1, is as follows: DGGITQSPKYLFRKEGQNVTLSCEQNLNHDAMYWYRQDPGQGLRLIYYSQIVNDFQKGDIAEGYSVSREKKESFPLTVTSAQKNPTAFYLCASSIEPGWGTEAFFGQGTRLTVV.

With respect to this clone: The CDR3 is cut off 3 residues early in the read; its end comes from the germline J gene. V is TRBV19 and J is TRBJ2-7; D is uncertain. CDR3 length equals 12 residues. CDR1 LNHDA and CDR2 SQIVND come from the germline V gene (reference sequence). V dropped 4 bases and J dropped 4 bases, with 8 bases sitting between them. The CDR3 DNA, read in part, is TGTGCCAGTAGTACCGGCGGATACGAG. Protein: CASSTGGYE. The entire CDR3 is CASSTGGYEQYF. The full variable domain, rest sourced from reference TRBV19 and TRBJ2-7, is DGGITQSPKYLFRKEGQNVTLSCEQNLNHDAMYWYRQDPGQGLRLIYYSQIVNDFQKGDIAEGYSVSREKKESFPLTVTSAQKNPTAFYLCASSTGGYEQYFGPGTRLTVT.

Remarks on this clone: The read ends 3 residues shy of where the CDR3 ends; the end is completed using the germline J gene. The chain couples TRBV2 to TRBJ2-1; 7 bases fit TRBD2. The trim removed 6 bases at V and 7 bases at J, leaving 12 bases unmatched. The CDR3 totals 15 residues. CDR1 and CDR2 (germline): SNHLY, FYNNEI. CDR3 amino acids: CASRATSAPRNEQFF. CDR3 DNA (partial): TGTGCCAGCAGAGCAACTAGCGCCCCTAGAAATGAG.

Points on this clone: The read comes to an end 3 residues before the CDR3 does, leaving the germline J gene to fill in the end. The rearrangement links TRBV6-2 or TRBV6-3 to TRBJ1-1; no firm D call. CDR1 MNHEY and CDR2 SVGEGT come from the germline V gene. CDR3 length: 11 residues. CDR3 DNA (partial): TGTGCCAGCAGTTTTTTGCGGAAA. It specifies CASSFLRK. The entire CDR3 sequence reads CASSFLRKAFF.

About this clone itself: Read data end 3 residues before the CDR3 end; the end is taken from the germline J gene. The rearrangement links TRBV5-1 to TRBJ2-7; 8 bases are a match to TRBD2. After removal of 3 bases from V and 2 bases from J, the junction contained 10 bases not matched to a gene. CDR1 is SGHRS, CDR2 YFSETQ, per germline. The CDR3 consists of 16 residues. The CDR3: CASSSIAGPYTYEQYF. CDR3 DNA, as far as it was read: TGCGCCAGCAGCTCGATAGCGGGGCCCTATACCTACGAG.